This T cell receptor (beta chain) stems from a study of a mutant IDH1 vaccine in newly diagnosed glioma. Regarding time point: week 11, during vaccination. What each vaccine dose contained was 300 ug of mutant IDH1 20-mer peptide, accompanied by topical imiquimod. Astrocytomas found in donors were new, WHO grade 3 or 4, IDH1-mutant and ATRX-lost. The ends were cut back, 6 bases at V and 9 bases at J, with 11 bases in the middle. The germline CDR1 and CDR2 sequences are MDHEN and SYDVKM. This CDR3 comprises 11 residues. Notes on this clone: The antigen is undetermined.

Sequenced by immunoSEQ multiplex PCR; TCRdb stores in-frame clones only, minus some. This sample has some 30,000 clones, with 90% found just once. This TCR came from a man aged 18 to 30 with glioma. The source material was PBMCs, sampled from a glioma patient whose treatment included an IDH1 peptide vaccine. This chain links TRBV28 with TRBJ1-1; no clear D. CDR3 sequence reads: CASSLEKKAFF. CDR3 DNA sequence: TGTGCCAGCAGCCTGGAAAAGAAAGCTTTCTTT.